One and the same sample provided the 10 T cell receptor beta chains below, sequenced in a study of shared clonotypes between healthy human individuals. Clones were sequenced by immunoSEQ multiplex PCR, and TCRdb holds only the in-frame ones, with some missing. Altogether about 600,000 clones are present, about 96% being singletons, with the ten largest covering approximately 0.057%. Material: naive CD4+ T cells sorted from blood. As to subset: CD45RA+ positively selected. These receptors were collected from a woman in her 30s in good health.

The chain couples TRBV4-1 to TRBJ1-5; D remains ambiguous. CDR1 and CDR2 from the germline V gene are MGHRA and YSYEKL. The CDR3 runs 14 residues. V lost 1 base, J lost 4 bases, and 8 bases lay in between. This chain's CDR3 is CASSQVVRNQPQHF. The DNA for the CDR3 is TGCGCCAGCAGCCAAGTGGTCAGAAATCAGCCCCAGCATTTT.

The J gene is TRBJ2-3, the V gene TRBV29-1; 13 bases align to TRBD2. From germline, CDR1 is SQVTM and CDR2 ANQGSEA. The CDR3 has 15 amino acids. Germline trimming cut 6 bases from V and 2 bases from J; bases unmatched to any gene: 5. DNA of the CDR3: TGCAGCGTCGGGGGGACTAGCGGGAACACAGATACGCAGTATTTT. Protein sequence: CSVGGTSGNTDTQYF.

The chain links TRBV2 to TRBJ2-2; no clear D gene. The CDR3 totals 15 residues. Germline V gives CDR1 SNHLY, CDR2 FYNNEI. With 2 bases removed from V and 0 bases from J, the gap between germline ends came to 7 bases. CDR3 in amino acids: CASSEQVPNTGELFF. DNA of the CDR3: TGTGCCAGCAGTGAACAGGTTCCGAACACCGGGGAGCTGTTTTTT. Supplemented by reference TRBV2 and TRBJ2-2, the full variable domain reads EPEVTQTPSHQVTQMGQEVILRCVPISNHLYFYWYRQILGQKVEFLVSFYNNEISEKSEIFDDQFSVERPDGSNFTLKIRSTKLEDSAMYFCASSEQVPNTGELFFGEGSRLTVL.

V gene TRBV10-2 combines with J gene TRBJ2-7; 7 positions agree with TRBD2. The trim removed 2 bases at V and 1 base at J, leaving 5 bases unmatched. This CDR3 has 15 residues. CDR1 is WSHSY, CDR2 SAAADI, per germline. DNA for the CDR3: TGCGCCAGCAGTGAGGGAAGCGGGGCTTCCTACGAGCAGTACTTC. Amino acids: CASSEGSGASYEQYF.

Note on this clone: Other DNA variants within this sample encode the same CDR3. J is TRBJ2-3 and V is TRBV19; tentative D call: TRBD2 (5 bases). The CDR3 spans 14 residues. CDR1 and CDR2 from the germline V gene are LNHDA and SQIVND (reference sequence). Trimming stripped 4 bases from V and 1 base from J, with 9 bases between. CDR3 residues: CASSSGSGTDTQYF. The CDR3 region has the DNA TGTGCCAGTAGTAGCGGTAGCGGCACAGATACGCAGTATTTT.

The CDR3 sequence is CASSRQGAGANVLTF. The CDR3 nucleotides are TGTGCCAGCAGCCGGCAGGGAGCTGGGGCCAACGTCCTGACTTTC. The chain has TRBV27 and TRBJ2-6; D could derive from TRBD1 or TRBD2 (5 bases each). The CDR3 runs 15 residues. CDR1 and CDR2 from the germline V gene are MNHEY and SMNVEV (reference sequence). V lost 6 bases and J 2 bases, leaving 11 bases between the germline ends. The whole variable domain, remainder taken from reference TRBV27 and TRBJ2-6, is EAQVTQNPRYLITVTGKKLTVTCSQNMNHEYMSWYRQDPGLGLRQIYYSMNVEVTDKGDVPEGYKVSRKEKRNFPLILESPSPNQTSLYFCASSRQGAGANVLTFGAGSRLTVL.

V usage is TRBV15 and J usage is TRBJ1-5; 7 bases line up with TRBD1. This CDR3 is 12 amino acids long. From germline, CDR1 is LNHNV and CDR2 YYDKDF (reference sequence). The V and J ends lost 6 bases and 4 bases, in that order; junction bases with no gene match: 0. In nucleotides, the CDR3 is TGTGCCACCAGGACAGGGAATCAGCCCCAGCATTTT. Amino acid sequence: CATRTGNQPQHF.

This chain joins TRBV5-1 and TRBJ2-7, with D unclear. Germline CDR1 is SGHRS and CDR2 is YFSETQ. Trimming removed 4 bases from V and 1 base from J, with 3 bases in between. This CDR3 spans 11 amino acids. Written as DNA, the CDR3 is TGCGCCAGCAGCAAATCCTACGAGCAGTACTTC. Residues: CASSKSYEQYF.

The chain couples TRBV19 to TRBJ2-3; a weak D match, TRBD2 (5 bases). The CDR3 extends over 14 amino acids. V shed 4 bases and J shed 11 bases, with 19 bases lying between them. Germline V gives CDR1 LNHDA, CDR2 SQIVND (reference sequence). The CDR3 coding sequence is TGTGCCAGTAGTACCTCCCGGTCCCGTCGGGGGCAGTATTTT. Translation: CASSTSRSRRGQYF.

This chain joins TRBV28 and TRBJ2-1, with 9 bases aligning to TRBD2. The CDR3 has 10 residues. The J segment lost 15 bases and the V segment lost 6 bases, leaving 3 bases of the junction unmatched. Germline CDR1 MDHEN, CDR2 SYDVKM. The CDR3 DNA reads as TGTGCCAGCAGGGGACTAGCACTGTTCTTC. Protein: CASRGLALFF.